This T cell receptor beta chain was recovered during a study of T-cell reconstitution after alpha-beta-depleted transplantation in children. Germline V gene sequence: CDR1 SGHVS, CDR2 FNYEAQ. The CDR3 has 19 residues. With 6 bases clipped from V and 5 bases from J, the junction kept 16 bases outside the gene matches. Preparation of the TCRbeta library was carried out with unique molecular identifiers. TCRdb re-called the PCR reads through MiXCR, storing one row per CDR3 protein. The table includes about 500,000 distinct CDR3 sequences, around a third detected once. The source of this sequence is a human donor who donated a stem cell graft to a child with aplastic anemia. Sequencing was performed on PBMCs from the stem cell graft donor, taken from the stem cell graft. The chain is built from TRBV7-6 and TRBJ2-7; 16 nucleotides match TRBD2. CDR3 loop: CASRKRRGTSGRVNHEQYV. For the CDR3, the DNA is TGTGCCAGCAGAAAGAGGAGAGGGACTAGCGGGAGGGTTAACCACGAGCAGTACGTC.